One sample yielded the 31 T cell receptor beta chains listed below, sequenced in a study of blood T cells in healthy people across ages. It was with a sample-barcoded 5' primer and a J-beta primer mix that a second PCR of about 7 to 12 cycles was run. TCRdb recomputed calls from the 5' RACE reads with MiXCR, one row per CDR3 protein. The data contain a few hundred thousand distinct CDR3 sequences, more than 45% of them singletons. Sequencing was performed on blood. These receptors came from a man in his sixties in good health.

This clonotype was observed at least ten times. The J gene is TRBJ2-5, the V gene TRBV5-1, with D unresolved. CDR1 is SGHRS, CDR2 YFSETQ, per germline. There are 17 residues in the CDR3. V shed 0 bases and J shed 2 bases, with 17 bases lying between them. DNA of the CDR3: TGCGCCAGCAGCTTGGCCTCAACGGCTAACGGACAAGAGACCCAGTACTTC. It specifies CASSLASTANGQETQYF.

The rearrangement uses TRBV27 and TRBJ1-4; weak D call: TRBD1 (5 bases). Looked up from germline, CDR1 is MNHEY and CDR2 is SMNVEV (reference sequence). The length of the CDR3 is 18 residues. Between the trimmed V and J ends, which lost 0 bases and 4 bases, there was a span of 18 bases. The CDR3 loop reads CASSLSAQGGGFNEKLFF. The CDR3 DNA follows: TGTGCCAGCAGTTTATCGGCCCAGGGAGGCGGCTTTAATGAAAAACTGTTTTTT.

The genes are TRBV6-5 and TRBJ1-1, with a tentative D call TRBD1 (6 bases). The CDR3 contains 14 residues. The germline V gene has CDR1 MNHEY and CDR2 SVGAGI. Trimming removed 9 bases at V and 1 base at J, with 15 bases between. Here the CDR3 reads CASFTGTKNTEAFF. As DNA, the CDR3 is TGTGCCAGTTTTACCGGGACAAAGAACACTGAAGCTTTCTTT.

There are a few counts of this clonotype. This chain joins TRBV28 and TRBJ2-7; TRBD2 is a possible D gene (6 bases). Germline CDR1 and CDR2: MDHEN and SYDVKM. Trimming cost V 2 bases and J 3 bases, with 14 bases left between them. This CDR3 region has 15 residues. CDR3 in amino acids: CASSLPGTSGYEQYF. The DNA of the CDR3 is TGTGCCAGCAGTTTACCCGGGACTTCAGGCTACGAGCAGTACTTC.

With regard to this clonotype: Compared with germline, one end of the junction differs, possibly owing to a read error. The chain uses TRBV5-6 and TRBJ2-4; D assignment may be TRBD1 or TRBD2 (6 bases each). CDR1 and CDR2 (germline): SGHDT, YYEEEE. The CDR3 length is 20 residues. CDR3 loop: CVSSPPSGDKRSLAKNIQYF. Written as DNA, the CDR3 is TGTGTCAGCAGCCCGCCTTCGGGGGACAAACGAAGTTTAGCCAAAAACATTCAGTACTTC.

This clonotype was detected only a few times. CDR3 amino acids: CASARERGYEQYF. CDR3 bases: TGTGCCAGCGCGCGGGAGCGGGGGTACGAGCAGTACTTC. The J gene is TRBJ2-7, the V gene TRBV6-5; TRBD2 matches at 8 bases. CDR3 length equals 13 residues. Trimming took 8 bases from V and 4 from J; bases not matched to a gene: 7. CDR1 and CDR2 from the germline V gene are MNHEY and SVGAGI.

This rearrangement joins TRBV6-6 to TRBJ2-3, with D possibly TRBD1 on 6 matching bases. With 10 bases removed from V and 11 bases from J, the gap between germline ends came to 16 bases. The CDR3 sequence is 11 residues long. Germline loops: CDR1 MNHNY, CDR2 SVGAGI (reference sequence). CDR3 loop: CATCEPGQQYF. The CDR3 nucleotides are TGTGCCACGTGTGAACCGGGACAGCAGTATTTT.

This clonotype was seen a handful of times. This rearrangement joins TRBV6-2 or TRBV6-3 to TRBJ2-3, with a weak D call TRBD2 (6 bases). CDR1 is MNHEY, CDR2 SVGEGT, per germline. The CDR3 is 14 amino acids. The germline V and J ends were trimmed by 7 bases and 4 bases, with 15 bases remaining between them. Written as DNA, the CDR3 is TGTGCCAGCAAGGACGACGGGAGCGCAGATACGCAGTATTTT. It yields the protein CASKDDGSADTQYF.

This clonotype occurred many times. The chain couples TRBV20-1 to TRBJ2-7, with 9 bases identical to TRBD2. J lost 5 bases, V lost 5 bases, and 10 bases had no gene match. The length of the CDR3 is 14 residues. Looked up from germline, CDR1 is DFQATT and CDR2 is SNEGSKA (reference sequence). CDR3 sequence: CSALDSGRTHEQYF. CDR3 coding DNA: TGCAGTGCTTTGGATAGCGGGAGAACCCACGAGCAGTACTTC.

This chain connects TRBV28 to TRBJ2-5, with unresolved D. CDR1 is MDHEN, CDR2 SYDVKM, per germline. The CDR3 runs 9 residues. V gave up 8 bases and J gave up 11 bases, with 9 bases separating them. The CDR3 spells CASPHGQYF. CDR3 sequence (DNA): TGTGCCAGCCCCCACGGGCAGTACTTC.

To note about this clonotype: This may come from a read error, since a much larger clone is one base off. The V and J genes are TRBV20-1 and TRBJ2-5; TRBD2 matches at 9 bases. The germline CDR1 and CDR2 sequences are DFQATT and SNEGSKA (reference sequence). The CDR3 has 15 residues. Trimming cost V 4 bases and J 4 bases; bases outside gene matches: 10. CDR3 in amino acids: CSAIPARGGRETQYF. DNA for the CDR3: TGCAGTGCTATTCCAGCGCGGGGGGGGCGAGAGACCCAGTACTTC.

The rearrangement joins TRBV4-2 to TRBJ2-3, with D uncertain. The CDR3 is 17 amino acids. The V gene's germline CDR1 is LGHNA and CDR2 YNFKEQ. V lost 5 bases and J 1 base, leaving 19 bases between the germline ends. The CDR3 loop reads CASSYTLPSDGTDTQYF. CDR3 DNA sequence: TGTGCCAGCAGCTACACCCTGCCTAGTGACGGCACAGATACGCAGTATTTT.

There are a few counts of this clonotype. The V gene is TRBV5-1, the J gene TRBJ1-6; perhaps TRBD1 as D (6 bases). Germline CDR1 is SGHRS and CDR2 is YFSETQ. The ends were cut back, 4 bases at V and 0 bases at J, with 26 bases in the middle. The CDR3 is 21 amino acids. Here the CDR3 DNA reads TGCGCCAGCAGCCCAGGAGGAGACAGGTGGCCCCGTCGCTCCTATAATTCACCCCTCCACTTT. It translates to CASSPGGDRWPRRSYNSPLHF.

This sequence joins TRBV20-1 and TRBJ2-5; unclear D gene. This CDR3 has 13 residues. With 7 bases removed from V and 2 bases from J, the gap between germline ends came to 14 bases. Germline V gene data show CDR1 as DFQATT and CDR2 as SNEGSKA (reference sequence). CDR3 DNA sequence: TGCAGTGGTAGGATAGCAGAGCAAGAGACCCAGTACTTC. Translation: CSGRIAEQETQYF.

This clonotype was detected ten times or more. This chain connects TRBV20-1 to TRBJ2-7, with 7 bases identical to TRBD1. The CDR3 contains 14 residues. Germline trimming cut 4 bases from V and 0 bases from J; bases unmatched to any gene: 6. Germline CDR1 reads DFQATT; CDR2 reads SNEGSKA (reference sequence). The CDR3: CSANRGSSSYEQYF. CDR3 DNA: TGCAGTGCTAACAGGGGCTCGAGCTCCTACGAGCAGTACTTC.

The chain is built from TRBV20-1 and TRBJ2-2; TRBD1 agrees at 7 bases. Trimming took 3 bases from V and 1 from J; bases not matched to a gene: 11. CDR1 is DFQATT, CDR2 SNEGSKA, per germline (reference sequence). CDR3 length equals 17 residues. This CDR3 reads CSASAISTGRNTGELFF. The CDR3 DNA reads TGCAGTGCTAGCGCCATATCGACAGGGCGGAACACCGGGGAGCTGTTTTTT.

V gene TRBV12-3 or TRBV12-4 combines with J gene TRBJ1-6; a possible D gene is TRBD1 (5 bases). V was cut by 7 bases and J by 8 bases, with 12 bases left in between. The CDR3 loop spans 13 amino acids. In nucleotides, the CDR3 is TGTGCCAGCACCCCCGGGACCCATTCACCCCTCCACTTT. Translated, it gives CASTPGTHSPLHF.

This clonotype was found many times. The J gene is TRBJ2-7, the V gene TRBV28; D perhaps matches TRBD2 (5 bases). CDR1 is MDHEN and CDR2 is SYDVKM in the germline V gene. The CDR3 loop spans 13 amino acids. Trimming removed 8 bases at V and 2 bases at J, with 13 bases between. CDR3 protein: CASLPRAAYEQYF. In DNA form, the CDR3 reads TGTGCCAGCCTCCCCCGAGCGGCCTACGAGCAGTACTTC.

V and J are TRBV9 and TRBJ2-7; 11 bases map to TRBD2. Per germline, CDR1 SGDLS and CDR2 YYNGEE. CDR3 length equals 16 residues. With 0 bases clipped from V and 1 base from J, the junction kept 3 bases outside the gene matches. DNA of the CDR3: TGTGCCAGCAGCGTAGGGGGGACTAGCGGATCCTACGAGCAGTACTTC. Protein: CASSVGGTSGSYEQYF.

The V gene is TRBV6-1, the J gene TRBJ2-3; D perhaps matches TRBD2 (6 bases). V was clipped by 5 bases and J by 0 bases, with 18 bases between them. This CDR3 contains 17 residues. CDR1 is MNHNS, CDR2 SASEGT, per germline. The CDR3 spells CASSIEKRVTSTDTQYF. As DNA, the CDR3 is TGTGCCAGCAGTATTGAGAAGCGGGTAACTAGCACAGATACGCAGTATTTT.

This clonotype was recorded a few times. V usage is TRBV12-3 or TRBV12-4 and J usage is TRBJ2-3, with 16 bases lining up with TRBD2. With 3 bases clipped from V and 11 bases from J, the junction kept 5 bases outside the gene matches. This CDR3 is 15 amino acids long. The CDR3 nucleotides are TGTGCCAGCAGTTTTGGGACTAGCGGGGGGGCCCGGCAGTATTTT. Translation gives CASSFGTSGGARQYF.

The chain is built from TRBV7-2 and TRBJ2-1; no firm D call. Deletions cut 4 bases from V and 7 bases from J, with 11 bases between. CDR1 is SGHTA, CDR2 FQGNSA, per germline. The CDR3 totals 13 residues. CDR3 region: CASSYDPGNEQFF. CDR3 DNA: TGTGCCAGCAGCTACGACCCCGGGAATGAGCAGTTCTTC.

This sequence joins TRBV5-1 and TRBJ2-5; D may be TRBD2 (5 bases). The CDR3 contains 12 residues. Trimming left V 7 bases short and J 11 bases short, with 18 bases between. Germline V gene sequence: CDR1 SGHRS, CDR2 YFSETQ. CDR3 coding DNA: TGCGCCAGCTCGGTTCCAGCGGATGAGCAGTACTTC. Its protein product is CASSVPADEQYF.

This clonotype was found many times. V gene TRBV7-2 combines with J gene TRBJ2-5, with 7 positions matching TRBD2. Per germline, CDR1 SGHTA and CDR2 FQGNSA. This CDR3 has 14 amino acids. V was pared by 3 bases and J by 4 bases, with 5 bases of the junction left unmatched. CDR3 sequence reads: CASSLSGVGETQYF. The CDR3 bases are TGTGCCAGCAGCTTGAGCGGGGTGGGAGAGACCCAGTACTTC.

The rearrangement uses TRBV4-2 and TRBJ2-6; D ambiguous. The V and J ends lost 2 bases and 0 bases respectively, with 17 bases between them. CDR1 and CDR2 (germline): LGHNA, YNFKEQ. The CDR3 has 19 residues. CDR3 amino acids: CASSQSLGSASSGANVLTF. DNA of the CDR3: TGTGCCAGCAGCCAATCACTTGGGTCCGCGTCCTCTGGGGCCAACGTCCTGACTTTC.

This clonotype has more than one count but fewer than ten. V usage is TRBV20-1 and J usage is TRBJ2-3; D ambiguous. This CDR3 has 13 residues. The germline V and J ends were trimmed by 2 bases and 2 bases, with 8 bases remaining between them. Germline V CDR1 and CDR2: DFQATT, SNEGSKA (reference sequence). The CDR3 nucleotides are TGCAGTGCTAGATCGACCATCACAGATACGCAGTATTTT. This sequence encodes CSARSTITDTQYF.

The rearrangement joins TRBV6-6 to TRBJ2-7; no firm D call. Germline assignment: CDR1 MNHNY and CDR2 SVGAGI (reference sequence). The CDR3 covers 15 residues. Trimming stripped 0 bases from V and 0 bases from J, with 9 bases between. The DNA for the CDR3 is TGTGCCAGCAGTTACTCAACACCCAGCTCCTACGAGCAGTACTTC. Encoded protein: CASSYSTPSSYEQYF.

This chain uses TRBV5-5 with TRBJ2-5; unclear D gene. V was cut by 4 bases and J by 2 bases, with 12 bases left in between. There are 14 residues in the CDR3. In germline, CDR1 is SGHKS, CDR2 YYEKEE (reference sequence). The CDR3 is CASSPGWRQETQYF. In nucleotides, the CDR3 is TGTGCCAGCAGCCCCGGGTGGCGTCAAGAGACCCAGTACTTC.

This chain joins TRBV25-1 and TRBJ1-6; TRBD1 agrees at 7 bases. CDR3 length equals 12 residues. Germline trimming cut 11 bases from V and 10 bases from J; bases unmatched to any gene: 8. CDR1 is MGHDK and CDR2 is SYGVNS in the germline V gene. CDR3 sequence (DNA): TGTGCCGTACAGGGGTCGAGCTCACCCCTCCACTTT. Encoded protein: CAVQGSSSPLHF. Full variable domain (outside the CDR3, taken from reference TRBV25-1 and TRBJ1-6): EADIYQTPRYLVIGTGKKITLECSQTMGHDKMYWYQQDPGMELHLIHYSYGVNSTEKGDLSSESTVSRIRTEHFPLTLESARPSHTSQYLCAVQGSSSPLHFGNGTRLTVT.

The genes are TRBV6-1 and TRBJ2-3; tentative D call: TRBD2 (7 bases). V was trimmed by 3 bases and J by 1 base, leaving 11 bases between them. The CDR3 totals 15 residues. CDR1 is MNHNS, CDR2 SASEGT, per germline. The CDR3 DNA reads as TGTGCCAGCAGTGAGGAGGGGGGGGGCACAGATACGCAGTATTTT. This encodes CASSEEGGGTDTQYF.

The rearrangement links TRBV9 to TRBJ1-5, with D unresolved. This CDR3 spans 15 amino acids. The germline V gene has CDR1 SGDLS and CDR2 YYNGEE. The V end was cut by 0 bases, the J end by 3 bases, with 10 bases between. CDR3 sequence (DNA): TGTGCCAGCAGCGTAGGGCTCCCTAACAATCAGCCCCAGCATTTT. It specifies CASSVGLPNNQPQHF.